This paragraph reports one T cell receptor beta chain. Antigen unknown. Specified time point: before preoperative PTX-NDP chemotherapy. Patients received paclitaxel-nedaplatin as preoperative chemotherapy before surgery. These data come from a study of esophageal squamous cell carcinoma under preoperative chemotherapy. Overall study context: Both tumor-infiltrating lymphocytes and peripheral blood T cells had their TCR repertoires profiled. Whole-study findings and limits: Chemotherapy was followed by significantly higher TCR diversity in peripheral T cells only, not tumor-infiltrating lymphocytes. After treatment, tumor-infiltrating lymphocytes seemed to come partly from incoming peripheral T cells, not only local changes.

TCRdb redid the calling of the PCR reads with MiXCR, one entry per CDR3 protein. Here the sample spans about 16,000 distinct CDR3 sequences, 40% to 50% being singletons. This receptor was obtained from a human donor with esophageal squamous cell carcinoma. The donor label of this sample is uncertain. Sampling took place from a patient given preoperative chemotherapy.

CDR3 sequence reads: CASRWGRGQIQKIQYF. The CDR3 DNA reads TGTGCCAGCAGGTGGGGCCGGGGACAGATCCAAAAGATTCAGTACTTC. V gene TRBV7-2 combines with J gene TRBJ2-5, with TRBD1 matching 7 bases. CDR1 is SGHTA, CDR2 FQGNSA, per germline. The CDR3 is 16 amino acids. V shed 6 bases, J shed 11 bases, and the junction held 21 bases outside the gene matches. The whole variable domain, remainder taken from reference TRBV7-2 and TRBJ2-5, is GAGVSQSPSNKVTEKGKDVELRCDPISGHTALYWYRQSLGQGLEFLIYFQGNSAPDKSGLPSDRFSAERTGGSVSTLTIQRTQQEDSAVYLCASRWGRGQIQKIQYFGPGTRLLVL.